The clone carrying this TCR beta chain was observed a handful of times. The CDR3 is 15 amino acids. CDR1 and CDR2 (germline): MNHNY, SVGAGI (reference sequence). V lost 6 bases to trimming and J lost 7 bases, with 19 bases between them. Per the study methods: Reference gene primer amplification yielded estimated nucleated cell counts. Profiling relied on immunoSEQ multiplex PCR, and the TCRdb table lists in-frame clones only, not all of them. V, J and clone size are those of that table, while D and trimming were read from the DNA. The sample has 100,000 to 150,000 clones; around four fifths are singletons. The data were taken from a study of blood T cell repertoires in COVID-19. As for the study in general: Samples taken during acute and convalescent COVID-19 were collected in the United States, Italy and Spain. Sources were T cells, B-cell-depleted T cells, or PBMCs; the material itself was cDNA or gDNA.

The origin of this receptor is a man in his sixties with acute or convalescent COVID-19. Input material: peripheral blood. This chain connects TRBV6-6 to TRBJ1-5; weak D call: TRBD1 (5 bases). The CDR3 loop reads CASRDRDLGGQPQHF. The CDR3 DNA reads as TGTGCCAGCAGAGACAGAGACCTTGGGGGGCAGCCCCAGCATTTT.